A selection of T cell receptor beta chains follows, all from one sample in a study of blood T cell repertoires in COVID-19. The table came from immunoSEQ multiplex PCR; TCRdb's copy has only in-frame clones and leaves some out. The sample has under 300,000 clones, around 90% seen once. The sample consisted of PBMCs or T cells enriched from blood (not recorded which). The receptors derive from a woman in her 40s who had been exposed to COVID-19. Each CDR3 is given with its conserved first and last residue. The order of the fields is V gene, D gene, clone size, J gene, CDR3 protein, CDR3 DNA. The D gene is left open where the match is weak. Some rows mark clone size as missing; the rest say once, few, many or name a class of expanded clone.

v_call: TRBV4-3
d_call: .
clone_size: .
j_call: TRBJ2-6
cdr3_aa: CASSQTGPATGANVLTF
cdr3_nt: TGCGCCAGCAGCCAAACAGGTCCCGCTACTGGGGCCAACGTCCTGACTTTC

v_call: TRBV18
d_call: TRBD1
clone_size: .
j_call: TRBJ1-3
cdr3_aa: CASSPKHTGGSGNTIYF
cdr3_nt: TGTGCCAGCTCACCAAAACATACAGGGGGCTCTGGAAACACCATATATTTT

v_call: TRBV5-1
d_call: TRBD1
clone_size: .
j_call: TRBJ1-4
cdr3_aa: CASRAGTGADEKLFF
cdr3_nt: TGTGCCAGCAGGGCTGGGACAGGAGCAGATGAAAAACTGTTTTTT

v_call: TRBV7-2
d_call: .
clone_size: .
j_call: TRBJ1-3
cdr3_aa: CASSAVQASSGNTIYF
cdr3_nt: TGTGCCAGCAGCGCGGTACAGGCGAGCTCTGGAAACACCATATATTTT

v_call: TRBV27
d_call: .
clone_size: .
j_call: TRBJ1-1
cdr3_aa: CASSLFRTENMNTEAFF
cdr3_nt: TGTGCCAGCAGTTTATTCAGGACAGAAAACATGAACACTGAAGCTTTCTTT

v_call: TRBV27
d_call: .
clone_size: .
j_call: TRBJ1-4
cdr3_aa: CASSFVGTATNEKLFF
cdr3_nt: TGTGCCAGCAGTTTCGTTGGGACTGCAACTAATGAAAAACTGTTTTTT

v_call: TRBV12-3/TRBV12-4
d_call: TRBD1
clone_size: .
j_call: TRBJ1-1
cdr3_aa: CASSRDRGLDFF
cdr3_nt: TGTGCCAGCAGCCGCGACAGGGGGCTGGATTTCTTT

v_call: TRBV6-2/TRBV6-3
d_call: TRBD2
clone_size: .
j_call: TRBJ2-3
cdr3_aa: CASSYSNILLAGGSTDTQYF
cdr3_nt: TGTGCCAGCAGTTACTCGAACATCTTACTAGCGGGAGGGTCCACAGATACGCAGTATTTT

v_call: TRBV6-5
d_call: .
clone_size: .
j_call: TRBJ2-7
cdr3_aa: CAARVGDEQYF
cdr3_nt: TGTGCCGCGCGGGTAGGAGACGAGCAGTACTTC

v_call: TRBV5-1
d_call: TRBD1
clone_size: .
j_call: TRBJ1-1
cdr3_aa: CASSGDSYTEAFF
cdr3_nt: TGCGCCAGCAGCGGGGACAGCTACACTGAAGCTTTCTTT

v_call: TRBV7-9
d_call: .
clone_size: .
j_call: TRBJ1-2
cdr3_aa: CASSLGTVYGYTF
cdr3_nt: TGTGCCAGCAGCTTAGGCACTGTCTATGGCTACACCTTC

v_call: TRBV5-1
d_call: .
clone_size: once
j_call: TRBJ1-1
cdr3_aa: CASSFQGRVNTEAFF
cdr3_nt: TGTGCCAGCAGCTTTCAGGGGCGGGTGAACACTGAAGCTTTCTTT

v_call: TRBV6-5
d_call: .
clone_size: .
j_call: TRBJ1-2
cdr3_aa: CASGNRASYYGYTF
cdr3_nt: TGTGCCAGCGGAAACAGGGCCTCGTACTATGGCTACACCTTC

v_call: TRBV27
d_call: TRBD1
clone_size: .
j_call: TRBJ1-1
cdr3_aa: CAAKTGGREAFF
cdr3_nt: TGTGCCGCTAAGACAGGGGGCCGTGAAGCTTTCTTT

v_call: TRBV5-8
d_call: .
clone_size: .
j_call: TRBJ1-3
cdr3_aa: CASSGPGISGNTIYF
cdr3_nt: TGTGCCAGCAGCGGGCCAGGGATCTCTGGAAACACCATATATTTT

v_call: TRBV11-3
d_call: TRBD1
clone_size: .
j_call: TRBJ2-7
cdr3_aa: CASSLGQGLSYEQYF
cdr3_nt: TGTGCCAGCAGCTTGGGACAGGGGCTATCCTACGAGCAGTACTTC

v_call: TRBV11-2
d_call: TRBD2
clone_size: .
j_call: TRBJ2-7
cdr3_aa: CASSLGPGGTYEQYF
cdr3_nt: TGTGCCAGCAGCTTAGGTCCGGGGGGGACCTACGAGCAGTACTTC

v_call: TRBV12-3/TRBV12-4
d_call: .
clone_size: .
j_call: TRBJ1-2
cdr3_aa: CASSPRGTEGYTF
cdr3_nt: TGTGCCAGCAGTCCCCGGGGGACGGAGGGCTACACCTTC

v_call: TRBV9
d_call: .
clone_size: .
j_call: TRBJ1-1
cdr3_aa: CASSVEGEGRAFF
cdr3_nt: TGTGCCAGCAGCGTAGAGGGGGAGGGAAGAGCTTTCTTT

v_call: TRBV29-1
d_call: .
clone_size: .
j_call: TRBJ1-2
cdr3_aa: CSVEGGLQSYGYTF
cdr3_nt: TGCAGCGTTGAAGGTGGGCTTCAGAGCTATGGCTACACCTTC

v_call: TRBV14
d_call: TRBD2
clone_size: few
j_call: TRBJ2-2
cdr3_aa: CASSPLSSGANTGELFF
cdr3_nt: TGTGCCAGCAGCCCTCTATCTAGCGGGGCGAACACCGGGGAGCTGTTTTTT

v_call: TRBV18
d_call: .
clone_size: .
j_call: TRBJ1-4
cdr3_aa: CASSPPGIPGEKLFF
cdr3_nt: TGTGCCAGCTCACCTCCCGGGATTCCGGGGGAAAAACTGTTTTTT

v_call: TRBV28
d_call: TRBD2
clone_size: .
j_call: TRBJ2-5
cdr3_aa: CASGPAGEWETQYF
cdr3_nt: TGTGCCAGCGGACCTGCGGGGGAATGGGAGACCCAGTACTTC

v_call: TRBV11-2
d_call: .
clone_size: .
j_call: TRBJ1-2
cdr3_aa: CASSPDSYGYTF
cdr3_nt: TGTGCCAGCAGCCCCGACAGCTATGGCTACACCTTC

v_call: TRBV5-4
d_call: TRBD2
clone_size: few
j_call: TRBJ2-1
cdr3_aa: CASSHGREGRYNEQFF
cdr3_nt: TGTGCCAGCAGCCACGGCCGGGAGGGCCGCTACAATGAGCAGTTCTTC

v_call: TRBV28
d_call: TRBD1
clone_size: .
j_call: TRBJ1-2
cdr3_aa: CASFGQGRNYGYTF
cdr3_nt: TGTGCCAGCTTCGGACAGGGTAGGAACTATGGCTACACCTTC

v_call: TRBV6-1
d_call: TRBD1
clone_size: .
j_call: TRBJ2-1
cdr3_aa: CASSDRWGQGANEQFF
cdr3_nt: TGTGCCAGCAGTGATAGGTGGGGACAGGGGGCGAATGAGCAGTTCTTC

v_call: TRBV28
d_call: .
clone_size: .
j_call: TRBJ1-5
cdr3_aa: CASSLFREGNQPQHF
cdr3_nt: TGTGCCAGCAGTTTATTCAGGGAAGGCAATCAGCCCCAGCATTTT

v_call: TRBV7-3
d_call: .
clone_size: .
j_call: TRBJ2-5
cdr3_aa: CASSFRGAETQYF
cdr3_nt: TGTGCCAGCAGCTTCAGGGGGGCGGAGACCCAGTACTTC

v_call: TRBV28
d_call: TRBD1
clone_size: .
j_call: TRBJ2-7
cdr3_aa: CASSNVGQLQYF
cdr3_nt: TGTGCCAGCAGCAATGTGGGACAGTTGCAGTACTTC

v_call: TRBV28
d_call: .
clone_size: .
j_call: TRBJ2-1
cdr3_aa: CASSLAYNEQFF
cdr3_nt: TGTGCCAGCAGTTTGGCTTACAATGAGCAGTTCTTC

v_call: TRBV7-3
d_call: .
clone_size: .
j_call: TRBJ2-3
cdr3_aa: CASSRGTADTQYF
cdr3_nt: TGTGCCAGCAGCCGGGGGACCGCAGATACGCAGTATTTT

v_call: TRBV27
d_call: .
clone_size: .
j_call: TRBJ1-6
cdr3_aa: CASRKTPASPLHF
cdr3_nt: TGTGCCAGCAGGAAGACACCGGCCTCACCCCTCCACTTT

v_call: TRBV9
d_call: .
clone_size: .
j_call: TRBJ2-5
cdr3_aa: CASSAYNPETQYF
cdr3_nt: TGTGCCAGCAGCGCCTATAACCCAGAGACCCAGTACTTC

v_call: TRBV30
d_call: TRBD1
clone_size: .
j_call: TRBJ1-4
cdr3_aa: CAWSGTGVDEKLFF
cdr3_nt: TGTGCCTGGAGCGGGACAGGGGTAGACGAAAAACTGTTTTTT

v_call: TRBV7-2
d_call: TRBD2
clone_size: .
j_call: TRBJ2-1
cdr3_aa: CASSPPGGIYNEQFF
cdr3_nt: TGTGCCAGCAGCCCCCCCGGGGGGATCTACAATGAGCAGTTCTTC

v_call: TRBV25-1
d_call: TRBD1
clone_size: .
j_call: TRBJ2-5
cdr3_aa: CASSGAQDRGYETQYF
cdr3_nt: TGTGCCAGCAGTGGGGCCCAGGACAGGGGATACGAGACCCAGTACTTC

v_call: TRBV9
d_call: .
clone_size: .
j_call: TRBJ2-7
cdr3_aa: CASSVAGNYEQYF
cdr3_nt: TGTGCCAGCAGCGTGGCGGGGAACTACGAGCAGTACTTC

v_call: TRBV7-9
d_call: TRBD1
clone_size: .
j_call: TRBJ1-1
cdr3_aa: CASSAPGQGGTEAFF
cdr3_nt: TGTGCCAGCAGCGCCCCGGGACAGGGTGGCACTGAAGCTTTCTTT

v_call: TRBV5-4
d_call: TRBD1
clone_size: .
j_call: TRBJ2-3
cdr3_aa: CASSFPFGTGLTDTQYF
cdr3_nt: TGTGCCAGCAGCTTCCCGTTCGGGACAGGGCTAACAGATACGCAGTATTTT

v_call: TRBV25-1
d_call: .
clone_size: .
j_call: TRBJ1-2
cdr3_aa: CASSEGGAGYTF
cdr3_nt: TGTGCCAGCAGTGAAGGCGGGGCTGGCTACACCTTC

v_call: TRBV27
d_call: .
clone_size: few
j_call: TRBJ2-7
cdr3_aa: CASSSLGGDSYEQYF
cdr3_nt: TGTGCCAGCAGTTCCCTCGGGGGGGACAGCTACGAGCAGTACTTC

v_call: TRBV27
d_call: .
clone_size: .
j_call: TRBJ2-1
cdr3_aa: CASSLEGSGYNEQFF
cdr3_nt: TGTGCCAGCAGTTTAGAGGGTAGCGGCTACAATGAGCAGTTCTTC

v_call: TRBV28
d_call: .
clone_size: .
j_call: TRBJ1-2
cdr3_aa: CASITGLGGYTF
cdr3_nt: TGTGCCAGTATAACAGGGTTAGGCGGCTACACCTTC

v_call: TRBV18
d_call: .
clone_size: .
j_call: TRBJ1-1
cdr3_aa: CASYWGDPTSAAFF
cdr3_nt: TGTGCCAGCTACTGGGGGGACCCGACTAGTGCGGCTTTCTTT

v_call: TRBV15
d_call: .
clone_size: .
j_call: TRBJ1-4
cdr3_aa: CATSRDRGYEKLFF
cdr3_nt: TGTGCCACCAGCAGAGATCGGGGGTATGAAAAACTGTTTTTT

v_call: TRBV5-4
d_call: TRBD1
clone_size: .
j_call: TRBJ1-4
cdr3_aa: CASSRRQGALNEKLFF
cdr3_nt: TGTGCCAGCAGCAGAAGACAGGGGGCCCTTAATGAAAAACTGTTTTTT

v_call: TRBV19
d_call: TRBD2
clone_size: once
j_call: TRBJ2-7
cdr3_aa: CASTETSGGSYEQYF
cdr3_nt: TGTGCCAGTACCGAAACTAGCGGGGGTTCCTACGAGCAGTACTTC

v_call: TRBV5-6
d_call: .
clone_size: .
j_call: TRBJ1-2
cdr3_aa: CASSPQPGTKAFRYGYTF
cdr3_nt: TGTGCCAGCAGCCCACAACCGGGAACCAAAGCTTTTCGATATGGCTACACCTTC

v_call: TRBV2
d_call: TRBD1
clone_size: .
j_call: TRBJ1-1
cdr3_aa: CASSEGTGRNTEAFF
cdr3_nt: TGTGCCAGCAGTGAGGGGACAGGCCGGAACACTGAAGCTTTCTTT

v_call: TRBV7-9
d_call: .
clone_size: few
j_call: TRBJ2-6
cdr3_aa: CASSSFQGAPTRANVLTF
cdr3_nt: TGTGCCAGCAGCTCTTTTCAGGGCGCGCCGACGAGGGCCAACGTCCTGACTTTC

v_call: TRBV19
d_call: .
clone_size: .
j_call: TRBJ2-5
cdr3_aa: CAIPPQSLAGETQYF
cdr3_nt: TGTGCCATCCCGCCTCAGTCCCTGGCGGGAGAGACCCAGTACTTC